This paragraph covers one TCR beta chain sequence. Germline V gene sequence: CDR1 LNHNV, CDR2 YYDKDF (reference sequence). The CDR3 extends over 15 amino acids. V was trimmed by 0 bases and J by 5 bases, leaving 10 bases between them. Sequencing used immunoSEQ multiplex PCR; TCRdb keeps in-frame clones, though not all of them. The sample records some 110,000 clones, around 85% being singletons. The donors were part of the roughly 120-subject validation cohort, which stood apart from the approximately 630-subject first cohort. The data belong to a study of cytomegalovirus exposure and HLA in healthy donors. As for the study in general: The approximately 120 validation repertoires, a later analysis reported, used the same platform as the 650 to 800 repertoires from the first cohort.

This chain connects TRBV15 to TRBJ1-4, with D possibly TRBD1 on 5 matching bases. The sequence was collected from a man aged 18-30 years in good health and CMV-seropositive. Sequencing was done on a sample of PBMCs. CDR3 region: CATSRDREGNEKLFF. For the CDR3, the DNA is TGTGCCACCAGCAGAGATCGGGAGGGGAATGAAAAACTGTTTTTT.